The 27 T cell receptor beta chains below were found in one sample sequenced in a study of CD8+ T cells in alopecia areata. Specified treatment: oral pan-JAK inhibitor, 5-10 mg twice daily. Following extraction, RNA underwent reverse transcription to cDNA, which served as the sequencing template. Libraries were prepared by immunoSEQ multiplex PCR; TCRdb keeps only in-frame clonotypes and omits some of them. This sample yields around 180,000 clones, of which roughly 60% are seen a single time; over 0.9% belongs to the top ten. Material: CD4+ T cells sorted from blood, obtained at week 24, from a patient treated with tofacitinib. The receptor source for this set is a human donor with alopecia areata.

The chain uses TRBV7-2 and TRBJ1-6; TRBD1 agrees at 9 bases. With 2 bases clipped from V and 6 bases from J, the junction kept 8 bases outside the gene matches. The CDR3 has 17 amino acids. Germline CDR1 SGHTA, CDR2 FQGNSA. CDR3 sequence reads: CASSLYRGQGRNSPLHF. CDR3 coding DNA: TGTGCCAGCAGCTTATATAGGGGACAGGGACGTAATTCACCCCTCCACTTT.

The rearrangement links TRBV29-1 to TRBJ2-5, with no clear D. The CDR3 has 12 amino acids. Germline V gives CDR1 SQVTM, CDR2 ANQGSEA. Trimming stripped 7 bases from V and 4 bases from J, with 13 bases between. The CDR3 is CSAMTTPETQYF. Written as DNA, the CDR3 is TGCAGCGCCATGACAACCCCAGAGACCCAGTACTTC.

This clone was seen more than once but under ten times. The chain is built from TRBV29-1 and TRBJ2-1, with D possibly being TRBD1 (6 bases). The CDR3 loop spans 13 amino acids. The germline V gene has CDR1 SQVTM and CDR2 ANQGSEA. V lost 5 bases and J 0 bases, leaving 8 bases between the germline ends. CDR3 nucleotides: TGCAGCGTTTCAGGGGCCTCCTACAATGAGCAGTTCTTC. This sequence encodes CSVSGASYNEQFF.

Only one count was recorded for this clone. As DNA, the CDR3 is TGTGCCAGCAGTTCCCAGGCGAAGAATTCACCCCTCCACTTT. Protein sequence: CASSSQAKNSPLHF. This rearrangement joins TRBV27 to TRBJ1-6; D not certain. The germline gives CDR1 MNHEY, CDR2 SMNVEV (reference sequence). V lost 4 bases and J lost 7, with 11 bases in between. The CDR3 spans 14 residues.

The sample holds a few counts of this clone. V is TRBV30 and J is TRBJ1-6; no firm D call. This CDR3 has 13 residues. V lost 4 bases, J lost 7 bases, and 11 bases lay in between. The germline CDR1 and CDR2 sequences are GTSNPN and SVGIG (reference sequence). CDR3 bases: TGTGCCTGGACCCTCAGAGCAAATTCACCCCTCCACTTT. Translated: CAWTLRANSPLHF. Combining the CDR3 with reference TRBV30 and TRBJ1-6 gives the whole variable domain SQTIHQWPATLVQPVGSPLSLECTVEGTSNPNLYWYRQAAGRGLQLLFYSVGIGQISSEVPQNLSASRPQDRQFILSSKKLLLSDSGFYLCAWTLRANSPLHFGNGTRLTVT.

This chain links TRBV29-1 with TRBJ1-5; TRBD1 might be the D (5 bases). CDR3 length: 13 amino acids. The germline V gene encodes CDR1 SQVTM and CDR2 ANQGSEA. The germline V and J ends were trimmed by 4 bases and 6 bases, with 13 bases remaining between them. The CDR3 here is CSVGEGIRQPQHF. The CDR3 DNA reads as TGCAGCGTTGGAGAGGGGATACGTCAGCCCCAGCATTTT. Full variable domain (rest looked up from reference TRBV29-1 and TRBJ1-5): SAVISQKPSRDICQRGTSLTIQCQVDSQVTMMFWYRQQPGQSLTLIATANQGSEATYESGFVIDKFPISRPNLTFSTLTVSNMSPEDSSIYLCSVGEGIRQPQHFGDGTRLSIL.

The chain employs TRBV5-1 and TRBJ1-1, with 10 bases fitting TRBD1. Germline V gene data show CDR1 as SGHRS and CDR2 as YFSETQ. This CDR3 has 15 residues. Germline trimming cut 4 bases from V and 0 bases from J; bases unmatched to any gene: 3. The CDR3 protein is CASSLGTGVNTEAFF. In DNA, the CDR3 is TGCGCCAGCAGCCTCGGGACAGGGGTGAACACTGAAGCTTTCTTT.

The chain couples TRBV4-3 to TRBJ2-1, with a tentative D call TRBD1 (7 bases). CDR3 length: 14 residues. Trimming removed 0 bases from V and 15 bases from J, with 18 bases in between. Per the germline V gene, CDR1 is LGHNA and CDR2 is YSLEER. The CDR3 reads CASSQDIGGGARFF. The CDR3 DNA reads TGCGCCAGCAGCCAAGATATCGGAGGGGGCGCCCGGTTCTTC.

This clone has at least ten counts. The CDR3 reads CASSPGQGDTQYF. The CDR3 nucleotides are TGTGCCAGCTCACCCGGACAGGGAGATACGCAGTATTTT. This sequence joins TRBV18 and TRBJ2-3, with TRBD1 identical over 8 bases. Germline V gene lookup returns CDR1 KGHSH and CDR2 LQKENI. V lost 3 bases to trimming and J lost 5 bases; unmatched junction nucleotides: 1. The CDR3 loop spans 13 amino acids.

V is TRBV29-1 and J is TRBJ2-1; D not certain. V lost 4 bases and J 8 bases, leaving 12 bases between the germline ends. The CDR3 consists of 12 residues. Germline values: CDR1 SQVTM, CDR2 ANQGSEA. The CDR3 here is CSVAFRIDEQFF. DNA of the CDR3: TGCAGCGTTGCCTTCCGGATTGATGAGCAGTTCTTC.

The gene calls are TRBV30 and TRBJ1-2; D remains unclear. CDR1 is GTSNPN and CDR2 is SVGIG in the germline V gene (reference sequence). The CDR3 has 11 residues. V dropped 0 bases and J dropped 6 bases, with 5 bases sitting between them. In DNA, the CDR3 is TGTGCCTGGAGTGTTAGTGATGGCTACACCTTC. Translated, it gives CAWSVSDGYTF.

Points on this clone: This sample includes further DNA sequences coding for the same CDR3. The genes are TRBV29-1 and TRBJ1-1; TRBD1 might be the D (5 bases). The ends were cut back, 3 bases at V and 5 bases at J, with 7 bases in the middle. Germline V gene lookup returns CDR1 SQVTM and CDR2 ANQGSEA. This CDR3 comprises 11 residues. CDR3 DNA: TGCAGCGTTGATCGGGGGACTGAAGCTTTCTTT. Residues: CSVDRGTEAFF.

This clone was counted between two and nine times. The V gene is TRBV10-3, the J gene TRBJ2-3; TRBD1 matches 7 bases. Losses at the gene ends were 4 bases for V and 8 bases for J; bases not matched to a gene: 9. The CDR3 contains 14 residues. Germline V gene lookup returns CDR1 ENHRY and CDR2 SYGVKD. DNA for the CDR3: TGTGCCATCAGTGCCGGGACAGAAAGAGGTACGCAGTATTTT. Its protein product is CAISAGTERGTQYF.

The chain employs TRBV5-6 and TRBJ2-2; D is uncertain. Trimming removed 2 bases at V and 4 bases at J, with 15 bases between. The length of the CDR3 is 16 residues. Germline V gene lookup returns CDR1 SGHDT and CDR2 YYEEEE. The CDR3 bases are TGTGCCAGCAGCTTATCTGAAAGGGATCTCACCGGGGAGCTGTTTTTT. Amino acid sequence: CASSLSERDLTGELFF.

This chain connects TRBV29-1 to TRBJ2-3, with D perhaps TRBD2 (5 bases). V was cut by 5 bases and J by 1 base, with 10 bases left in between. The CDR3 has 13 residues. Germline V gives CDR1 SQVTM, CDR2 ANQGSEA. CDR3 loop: CSVRGPGTDTQYF. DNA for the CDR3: TGCAGCGTTCGAGGGCCCGGCACAGATACGCAGTATTTT.

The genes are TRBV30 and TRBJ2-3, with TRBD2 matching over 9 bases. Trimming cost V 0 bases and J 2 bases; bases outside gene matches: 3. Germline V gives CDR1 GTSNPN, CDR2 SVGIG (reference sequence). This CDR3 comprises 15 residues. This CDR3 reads CAWSVAGGYTDTQYF. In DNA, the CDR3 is TGTGCCTGGAGTGTCGCGGGGGGGTACACAGATACGCAGTATTTT.

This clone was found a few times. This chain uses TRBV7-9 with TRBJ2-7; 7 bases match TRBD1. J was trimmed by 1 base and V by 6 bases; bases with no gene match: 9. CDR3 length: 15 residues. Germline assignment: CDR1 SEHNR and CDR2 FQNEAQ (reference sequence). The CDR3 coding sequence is TGTGCCAGCAGTTCAAACAGGGGCGCATCCTACGAGCAGTACTTC. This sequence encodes CASSSNRGASYEQYF. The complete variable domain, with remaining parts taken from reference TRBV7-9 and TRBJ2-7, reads DTGVSQNPRHKITKRGQNVTFRCDPISEHNRLYWYRQTLGQGPEFLTYFQNEAQLEKSRLLSDRFSAERPKGSFSTLEIQRTEQGDSAMYLCASSSNRGASYEQYFGPGTRLTVT.

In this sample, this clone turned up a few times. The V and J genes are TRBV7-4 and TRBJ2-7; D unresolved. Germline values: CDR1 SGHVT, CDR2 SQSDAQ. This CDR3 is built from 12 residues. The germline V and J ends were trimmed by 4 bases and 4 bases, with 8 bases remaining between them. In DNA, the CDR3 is TGTGCCAGCAGCTCCAGACCTTACGAGCAGTACTTC. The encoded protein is CASSSRPYEQYF. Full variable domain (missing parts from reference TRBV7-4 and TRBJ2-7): GAGVSQSPRYKVAKRGRDVALRCDSISGHVTLYWYRQTLGQGSEVLTYSQSDAQRDKSGRPSGRFSAERPERSVSTLKIQRTEQGDSAVYLCASSSRPYEQYFGPGTRLTVT.

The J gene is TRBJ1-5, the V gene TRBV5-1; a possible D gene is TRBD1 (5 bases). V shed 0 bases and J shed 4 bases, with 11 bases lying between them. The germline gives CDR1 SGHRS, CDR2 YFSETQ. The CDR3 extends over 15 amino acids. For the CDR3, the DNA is TGCGCCAGCAGCTTGGGGGGGTCCTCTAATCAGCCCCAGCATTTT. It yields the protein CASSLGGSSNQPQHF.

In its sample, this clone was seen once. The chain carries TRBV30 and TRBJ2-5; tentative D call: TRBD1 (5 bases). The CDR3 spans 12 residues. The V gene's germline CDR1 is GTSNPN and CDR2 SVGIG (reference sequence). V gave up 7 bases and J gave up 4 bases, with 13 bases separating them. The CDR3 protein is CASQGTTETQYF. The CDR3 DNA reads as TGTGCCTCGCAGGGAACAACAGAGACCCAGTACTTC.

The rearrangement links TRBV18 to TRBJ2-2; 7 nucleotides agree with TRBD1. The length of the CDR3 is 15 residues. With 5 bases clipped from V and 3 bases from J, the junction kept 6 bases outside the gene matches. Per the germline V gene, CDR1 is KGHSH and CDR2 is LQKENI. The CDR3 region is CASSELQGDTGELFF. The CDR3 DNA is TGTGCCAGCTCAGAACTGCAGGGGGACACCGGGGAGCTGTTTTTT.

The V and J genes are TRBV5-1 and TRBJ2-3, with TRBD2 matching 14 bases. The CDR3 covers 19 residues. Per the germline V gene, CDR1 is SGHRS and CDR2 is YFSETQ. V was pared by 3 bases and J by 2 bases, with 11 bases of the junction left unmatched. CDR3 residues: CASSSGLAGGTLNTDTQYF. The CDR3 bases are TGCGCCAGCAGCTCAGGACTAGCGGGAGGAACCCTAAACACAGATACGCAGTATTTT. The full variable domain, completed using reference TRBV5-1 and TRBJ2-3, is KAGVTQTPRYLIKTRGQQVTLSCSPISGHRSVSWYQQTPGQGLQFLFEYFSETQRNKGNFPGRFSGRQFSNSRSEMNVSTLELGDSALYLCASSSGLAGGTLNTDTQYFGPGTRLTVL.

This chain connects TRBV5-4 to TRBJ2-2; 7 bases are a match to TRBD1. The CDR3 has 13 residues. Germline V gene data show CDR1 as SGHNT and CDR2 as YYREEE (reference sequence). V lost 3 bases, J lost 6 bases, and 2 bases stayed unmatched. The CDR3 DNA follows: TGTGCCAGCAGCTCTAGGGGGCCCGGGGAGCTGTTTTTT. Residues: CASSSRGPGELFF.

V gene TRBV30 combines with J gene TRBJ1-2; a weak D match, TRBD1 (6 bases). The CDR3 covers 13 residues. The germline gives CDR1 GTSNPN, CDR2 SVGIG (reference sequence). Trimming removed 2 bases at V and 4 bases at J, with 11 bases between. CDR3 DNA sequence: TGTGCCTGGAGTAAGGTACAGGGCTATGGCTACACCTTC. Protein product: CAWSKVQGYGYTF.

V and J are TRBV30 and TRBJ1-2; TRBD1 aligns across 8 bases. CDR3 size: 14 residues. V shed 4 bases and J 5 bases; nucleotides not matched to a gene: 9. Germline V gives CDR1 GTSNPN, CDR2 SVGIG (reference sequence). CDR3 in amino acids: CAWTGTGPSYGYTF. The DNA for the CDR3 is TGTGCCTGGACCGGGACAGGCCCTAGTTATGGCTACACCTTC.

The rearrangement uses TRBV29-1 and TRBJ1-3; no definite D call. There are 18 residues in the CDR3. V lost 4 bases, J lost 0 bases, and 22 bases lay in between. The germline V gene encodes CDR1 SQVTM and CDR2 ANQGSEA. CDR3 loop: CSVVYPGSTFASGNTIYF. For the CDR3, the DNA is TGCAGCGTTGTTTATCCCGGATCCACCTTCGCCTCTGGAAACACCATATATTTT.

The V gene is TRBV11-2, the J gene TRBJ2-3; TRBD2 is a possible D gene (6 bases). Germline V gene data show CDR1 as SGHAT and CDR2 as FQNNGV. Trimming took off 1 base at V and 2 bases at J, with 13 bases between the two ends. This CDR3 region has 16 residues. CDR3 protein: CASSLGLREATDTQYF. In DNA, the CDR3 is TGTGCCAGCAGCTTAGGTCTCAGGGAGGCCACAGATACGCAGTATTTT.